Listed below are T cell receptor beta chains from one sample, sequenced in a study of blood T cell repertoires in COVID-19. Using immunoSEQ multiplex PCR, the repertoire was profiled, and TCRdb retains in-frame clones only, with some absent. The profile covers 200,000 to 300,000 clones, with approximately 84% appearing a single time and about 3.1% taken by the ten largest. The sequencing sample was made of peripheral blood. These receptors all stem from a woman in her twenties or thirties who had recovered from COVID-19. CDR3s include the opening cysteine and the closing phenylalanine or tryptophan. D genes are given only for firm matches. Some rows mark clone size as missing; the rest say once, few, many or name a class of expanded clone.

clone size,D gene,V gene,J gene,CDR3 DNA,CDR3 protein
-,-,TRBV5-4,TRBJ2-5,TGTGCCAGCAGCTTCTATGAGACCCAGTACTTC,CASSFYETQYF
-,-,TRBV6-1,TRBJ2-7,TGTGCCAGCAGTGAAAACTCCCTGGTCAACTCCTACGAGCAGTACTTC,CASSENSLVNSYEQYF
-,-,TRBV12-3/TRBV12-4,TRBJ2-3,TGTGCCAGCAGTTTATCGGTCACAGATACGCAGTATTTT,CASSLSVTDTQYF
-,-,TRBV6-5,TRBJ1-5,TGTGCCAGCAGAGGCGGTAATCAGCCCCAGCATTTT,CASRGGNQPQHF
-,-,TRBV6-4,TRBJ2-5,TGTGCCAGCAGTGTAGTGTCCAAAGAGACCCAGTACTTC,CASSVVSKETQYF
-,TRBD1,TRBV12-3/TRBV12-4,TRBJ2-1,TGTGCCAGCAGTTTCGGACAGGCCGAGCAGTTCTTC,CASSFGQAEQFF
-,TRBD2,TRBV25-1,TRBJ2-1,TGTGCCAGCATCCGAGCGGGGGGGAATGAGCAGTTCTTC,CASIRAGGNEQFF
-,-,TRBV10-3,TRBJ1-6,TGTGCCATCAGTGGGACAGATAATTCACCCCTCCACTTT,CAISGTDNSPLHF
-,TRBD1,TRBV7-2,TRBJ1-6,TGTGCCAGCAACGGACAGGTAGCAAGTAATTCACCCCTCCACTTT,CASNGQVASNSPLHF
-,TRBD1,TRBV12-3/TRBV12-4,TRBJ2-1,TGTGCCAGCGGAACAGGGGGTAGTCGAATGTTCTTC,CASGTGGSRMFF
-,-,TRBV5-4,TRBJ2-2,TGTGCCAGCAGCCCACCAACAGGGAACACCGGGGAGCTGTTTTTT,CASSPPTGNTGELFF
once,-,TRBV4-3,TRBJ2-2,TGCGCCAGCAGCCAAAGGTGGACTAAGAACACCGGGGAGCTGTTTTTT,CASSQRWTKNTGELFF
-,-,TRBV5-5,TRBJ2-2,TGTGCCAGCAGCTTGACTCGCGGACTAAACACCGGGGAGCTGTTTTTT,CASSLTRGLNTGELFF
-,-,TRBV3-1/TRBV3-2,TRBJ2-3,TGTGCCAGCAGCCAAAGACCACAGTTGAGGCAGTATTTT,CASSQRPQLRQYF
-,-,TRBV5-1,TRBJ2-3,TGCGCCAGCAGCTTGATCGAGGGAGCAGATACGCAGTATTTT,CASSLIEGADTQYF
-,-,TRBV6-2/TRBV6-3,TRBJ1-1,TGTGCCAGCAGTTACGGAGCAGAGAACACTGAAGCTTTCTTT,CASSYGAENTEAFF
few,TRBD1,TRBV2,TRBJ2-2,TGTGCCAGCAGCGGGACAGGGGGGGAAACCGGGGAGCTGTTTTTT,CASSGTGGETGELFF